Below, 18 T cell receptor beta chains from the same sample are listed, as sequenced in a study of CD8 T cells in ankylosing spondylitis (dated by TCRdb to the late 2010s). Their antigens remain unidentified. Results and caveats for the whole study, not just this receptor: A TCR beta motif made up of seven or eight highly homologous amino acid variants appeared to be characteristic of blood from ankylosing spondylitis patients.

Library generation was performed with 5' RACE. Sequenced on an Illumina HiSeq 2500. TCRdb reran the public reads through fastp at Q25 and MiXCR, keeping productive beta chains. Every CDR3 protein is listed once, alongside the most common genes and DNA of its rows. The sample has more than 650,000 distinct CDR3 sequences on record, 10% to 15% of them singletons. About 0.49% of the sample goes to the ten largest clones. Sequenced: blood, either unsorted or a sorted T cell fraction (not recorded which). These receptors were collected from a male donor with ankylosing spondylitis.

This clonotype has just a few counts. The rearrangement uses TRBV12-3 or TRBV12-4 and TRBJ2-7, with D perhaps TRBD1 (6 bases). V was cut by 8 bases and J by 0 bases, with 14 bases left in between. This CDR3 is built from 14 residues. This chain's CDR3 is CASGTGDTSYEQYF. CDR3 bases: TGTGCCAGCGGAACCGGGGACACCTCCTACGAGCAGTACTTC.

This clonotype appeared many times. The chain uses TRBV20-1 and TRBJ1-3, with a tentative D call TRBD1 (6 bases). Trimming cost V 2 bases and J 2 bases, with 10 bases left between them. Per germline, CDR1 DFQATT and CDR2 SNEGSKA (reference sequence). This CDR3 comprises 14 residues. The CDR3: CSARKGGPGNTIYF. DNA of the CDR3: TGCAGTGCTAGAAAAGGGGGTCCTGGAAACACCATATATTTT.

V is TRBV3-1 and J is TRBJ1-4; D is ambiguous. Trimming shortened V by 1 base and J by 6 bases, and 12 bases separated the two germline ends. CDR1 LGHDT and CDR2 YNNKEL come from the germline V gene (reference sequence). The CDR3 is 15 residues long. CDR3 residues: CASSQGQILDEKLFF. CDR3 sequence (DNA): TGTGCCAGCAGCCAAGGGCAGATACTGGATGAAAAACTGTTTTTT.

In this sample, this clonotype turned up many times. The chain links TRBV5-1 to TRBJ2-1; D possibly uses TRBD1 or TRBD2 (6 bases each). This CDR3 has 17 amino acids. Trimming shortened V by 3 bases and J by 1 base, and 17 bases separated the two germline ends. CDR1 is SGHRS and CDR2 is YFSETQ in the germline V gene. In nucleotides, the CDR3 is TGCGCCAGCAGCTCGGGTGTTGGGGGGCTTTCCTACAATGAGCAGTTCTTC. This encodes CASSSGVGGLSYNEQFF.

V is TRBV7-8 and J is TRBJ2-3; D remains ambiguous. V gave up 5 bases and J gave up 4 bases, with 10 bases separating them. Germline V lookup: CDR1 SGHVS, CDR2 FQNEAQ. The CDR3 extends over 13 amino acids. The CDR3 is CASSPQIPDTQYF. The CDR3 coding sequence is TGTGCCAGCAGCCCCCAGATCCCAGATACGCAGTATTTT.

This CDR3 reads CASSRTGGHHEQYF. The CDR3 bases are TGTGCCAGCAGTCGGACAGGGGGCCACCACGAGCAGTACTTC. The rearrangement uses TRBV12-3 or TRBV12-4 and TRBJ2-7, with TRBD1 matching over 11 bases. CDR3 length equals 14 residues. J gave up 5 bases and V 5 bases, and 5 bases lay outside the gene matches.

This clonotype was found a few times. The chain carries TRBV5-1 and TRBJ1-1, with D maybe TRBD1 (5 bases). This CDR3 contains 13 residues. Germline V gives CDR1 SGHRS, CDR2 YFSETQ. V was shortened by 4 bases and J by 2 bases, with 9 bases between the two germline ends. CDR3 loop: CASSKRGNTEAFF. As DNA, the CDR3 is TGCGCCAGCAGCAAGAGGGGTAACACTGAAGCTTTCTTT.

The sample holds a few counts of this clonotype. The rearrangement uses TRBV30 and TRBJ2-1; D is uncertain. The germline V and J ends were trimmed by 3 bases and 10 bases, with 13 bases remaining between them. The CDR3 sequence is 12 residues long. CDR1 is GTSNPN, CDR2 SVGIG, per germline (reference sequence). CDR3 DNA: TGTGCCTGGAGCCCTGGGTGGTGGGAGCAGTTCTTC. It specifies CAWSPGWWEQFF.

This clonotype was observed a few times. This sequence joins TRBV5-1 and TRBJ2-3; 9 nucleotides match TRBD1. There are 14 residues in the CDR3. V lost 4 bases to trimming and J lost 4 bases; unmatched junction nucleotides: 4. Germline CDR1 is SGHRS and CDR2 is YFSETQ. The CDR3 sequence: CASSGTGRADTQYF. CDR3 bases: TGCGCCAGCAGCGGGACAGGGAGGGCAGATACGCAGTATTTT.

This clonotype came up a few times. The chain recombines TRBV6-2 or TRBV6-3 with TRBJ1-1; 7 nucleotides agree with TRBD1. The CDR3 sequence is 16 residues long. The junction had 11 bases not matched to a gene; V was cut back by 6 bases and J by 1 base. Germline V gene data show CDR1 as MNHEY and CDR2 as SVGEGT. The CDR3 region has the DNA TGTGCCAGCAGAAAAGGGGACAGAGAATGGAACACTGAAGCTTTCTTT. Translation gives CASRKGDREWNTEAFF.

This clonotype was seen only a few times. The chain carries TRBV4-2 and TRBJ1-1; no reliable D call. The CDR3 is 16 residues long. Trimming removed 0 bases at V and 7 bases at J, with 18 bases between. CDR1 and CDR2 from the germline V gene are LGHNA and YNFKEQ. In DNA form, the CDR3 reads TGTGCCAGCAGCCAAGATATCCGTATGGAATTTAGTGAAGCTTTCTTT. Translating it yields CASSQDIRMEFSEAFF.

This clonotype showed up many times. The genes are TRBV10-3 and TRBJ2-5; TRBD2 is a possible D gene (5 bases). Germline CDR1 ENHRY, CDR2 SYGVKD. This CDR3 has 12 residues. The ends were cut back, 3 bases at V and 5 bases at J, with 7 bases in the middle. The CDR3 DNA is TGTGCCATCAGTGATCGGGATGAGACCCAGTACTTC. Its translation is CAISDRDETQYF.

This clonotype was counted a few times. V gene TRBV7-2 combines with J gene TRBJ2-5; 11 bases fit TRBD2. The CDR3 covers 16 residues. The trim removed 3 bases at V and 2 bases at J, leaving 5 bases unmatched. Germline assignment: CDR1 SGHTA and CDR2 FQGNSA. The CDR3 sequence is CASSLGTSGKQETQYF. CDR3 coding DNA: TGTGCCAGCAGCTTGGGGACTAGCGGAAAACAAGAGACCCAGTACTTC.

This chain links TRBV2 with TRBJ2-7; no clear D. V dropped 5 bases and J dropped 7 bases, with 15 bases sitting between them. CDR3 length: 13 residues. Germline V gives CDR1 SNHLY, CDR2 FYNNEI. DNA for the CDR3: TGTGCCAGCAGTCCTGGTAGACTCTATGAGCAGTACTTC. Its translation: CASSPGRLYEQYF.

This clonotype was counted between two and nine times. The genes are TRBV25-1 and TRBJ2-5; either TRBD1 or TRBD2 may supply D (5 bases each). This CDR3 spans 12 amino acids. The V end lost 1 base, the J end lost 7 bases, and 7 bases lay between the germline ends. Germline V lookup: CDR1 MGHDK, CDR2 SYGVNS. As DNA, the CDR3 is TGTGCCAGCAGTGAATCGGGGACGACCCAGTACTTC. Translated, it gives CASSESGTTQYF. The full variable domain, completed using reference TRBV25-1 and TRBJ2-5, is EADIYQTPRYLVIGTGKKITLECSQTMGHDKMYWYQQDPGMELHLIHYSYGVNSTEKGDLSSESTVSRIRTEHFPLTLESARPSHTSQYLCASSESGTTQYFGPGTRLLVL.

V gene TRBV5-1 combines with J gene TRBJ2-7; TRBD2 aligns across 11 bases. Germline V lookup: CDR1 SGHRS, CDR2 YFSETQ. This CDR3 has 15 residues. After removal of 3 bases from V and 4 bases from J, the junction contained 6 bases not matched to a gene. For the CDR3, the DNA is TGCGCCAGCAGCTCGCTAGCGGGGGGACTTTACGAGCAGTACTTC. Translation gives CASSSLAGGLYEQYF.

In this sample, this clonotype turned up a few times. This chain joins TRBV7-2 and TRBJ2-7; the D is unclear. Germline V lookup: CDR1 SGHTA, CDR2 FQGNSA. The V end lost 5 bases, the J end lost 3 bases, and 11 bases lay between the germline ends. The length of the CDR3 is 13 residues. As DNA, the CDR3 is TGTGCCAGCAGCACAGTGGGCAGCTACGAGCAGTACTTC. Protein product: CASSTVGSYEQYF.

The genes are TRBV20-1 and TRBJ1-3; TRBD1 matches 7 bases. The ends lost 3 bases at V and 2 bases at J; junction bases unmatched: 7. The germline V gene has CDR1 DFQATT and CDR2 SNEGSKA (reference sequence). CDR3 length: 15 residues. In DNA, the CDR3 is TGCAGTGCTAGGACAGGGAGGTCTCCTGGAAACACCATATATTTT. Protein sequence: CSARTGRSPGNTIYF.